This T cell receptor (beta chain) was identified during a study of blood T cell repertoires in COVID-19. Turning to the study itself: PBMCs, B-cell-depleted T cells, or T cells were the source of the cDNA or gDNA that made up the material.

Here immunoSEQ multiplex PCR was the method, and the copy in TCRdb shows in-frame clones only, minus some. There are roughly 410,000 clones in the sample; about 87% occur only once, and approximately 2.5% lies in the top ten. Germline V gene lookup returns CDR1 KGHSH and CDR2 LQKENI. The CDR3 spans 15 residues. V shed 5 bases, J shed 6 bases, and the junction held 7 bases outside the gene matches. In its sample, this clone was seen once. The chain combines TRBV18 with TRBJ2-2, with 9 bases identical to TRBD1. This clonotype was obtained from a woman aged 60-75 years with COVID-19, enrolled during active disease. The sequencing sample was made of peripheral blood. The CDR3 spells CASSSGTGMAGELFF. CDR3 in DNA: TGTGCCAGCTCATCCGGGACAGGGATGGCCGGGGAGCTGTTTTTT.